This T cell receptor beta chain was documented in a study of blood T cell repertoires in COVID-19 (dated by TCRdb to 2020 to 2021). Regarding the research as a whole: Collaborator samples came from the United States, Italy and Spain and covered acute and convalescent phases of COVID-19. The sample metadata nearly always contained a de-identified subject ID, COVID-19 status, age in years and sex. The prospective study material was composed of cDNA or gDNA derived from T cells, B-cell-depleted T cells, or PBMCs. Subjects who had been exposed to COVID-19, were actively infected with it, or had recovered from it provided the deeply sampled blood TCRbeta repertoires that made up the dataset. The repertoires were released in a freely available public database intended as a resource for research on the immune response to SARS-CoV-2. The samples were drawn from two sources: the first 160 participants of the ongoing ImmuneRACE study, and over 1,000 subjects contributed by 6 global collaborators. Where available, HLA class I and class II types were taken from metadata supplied by the sample provider and were not determined by assay-based typing. Study-level results and caveats: The quantity of clinical and demographic metadata differed by source and by participant and was supplied without curation.

TCRbeta CDR3 regions were amplified from genomic DNA using the immunoSEQ Assay, a bias-controlled multiplex PCR. Regarding the original processing steps: The number of nucleated cells in each sample was estimated from the amplification of reference gene primers within the assay. To quantify the absolute abundance of each unique TCRbeta CDR3 rearrangement, sequence reads were collapsed and filtered. For each sample, productive Simpson clonality was calculated as the square root of Simpson's diversity index over productive rearrangements. TCRdb re-hosts the immuneACCESS table, in-frame sequences only. Its copies lack some clones; in the studies checked, an unresolved V gene accounts for under half of them, and the cause for the rest is not known. V, J and clone size are those of that table, while D and trimming were read from the DNA. The sample yields more than 200,000 clones; around 88% were counted once. About 6.7% of the sample is held by the ten biggest clonotypes.

Of note for this clone: Its binding antigen is unknown. No much larger clone exists at a distance of one base, and base qualities are not known.

One collaborating source in Seattle enrolled patients during active infection and followed them longitudinally through the course of disease. Whole blood was collected in K2EDTA tubes by collaborating institutions according to the institutions' own protocols. Collaborator samples were shipped for TCRbeta analysis as frozen whole blood, isolated PBMCs, or DNA extracted from either sample type. Taken from the germline V gene, the CDR1 and CDR2 loops are SNHLY and FYNNEI. Between the V and J ends, shortened by 4 bases and 8 bases respectively, the junction contains 17 bases. The cysteine opens and the phenylalanine closes a CDR3 of 14 amino acids. Just CDR3 DNA is preserved here, 42 bases in frame from base 1.

The rearrangement joined TRBV2 to TRBJ1-1; tentative D gene TRBD1, with 5 bases matching. The origin of this receptor is a woman in her twenties or thirties with COVID-19, enrolled during active disease. The sample taken for sequencing was peripheral blood. The DNA reads TGTGCCAGCAGTGGGAGGGGTATCCTAATAGAAGCTTTCTTT. Its protein product is CASSGRGILIEAFF. This CDR3, with the reference TRBV2 and TRBJ1-1 proteins standing in past its ends, gives the full variable domain EPEVTQTPSHQVTQMGQEVILRCVPISNHLYFYWYRQILGQKVEFLVSFYNNEISEKSEIFDDQFSVERPDGSNFTLKIRSTKLEDSAMYFCASSGRGILIEAFFGQGTRLTVV.